What follows are 16 T cell receptor beta chains derived from one specimen sequenced in a study of blood T cell repertoires in COVID-19 (dated by TCRdb to between 2020 and 2021). Libraries were built with the immunoSEQ multiplex PCR assay. The table comes from immuneACCESS by way of TCRdb, which keeps in-frame sequences with V and J called. Part of the clones is missing from these tables; in studies checked, under half for an unresolved V gene and the rest for unknown reasons. The sample includes fewer than 350,000 clones, with about 89% observed a single time. The ten most abundant clones make up approximately 4.3% of the sample. The sequenced material came from peripheral blood. Every receptor here comes from a middle-aged man with acute or convalescent COVID-19.

The CDR3 DNA reads TGTGCCAGCAGCCCCAGCGGGGGGGTGGTTACAGATACGCAGTATTTT. Encoded protein: CASSPSGGVVTDTQYF. The V gene is TRBV9, the J gene TRBJ2-3; 10 bases are shared with TRBD2. CDR3 length: 16 residues. The J segment lost 3 bases and the V segment lost 4 bases, leaving 8 bases of the junction unmatched. The germline CDR1 and CDR2 sequences are SGDLS and YYNGEE. The variable domain in full, completed from reference TRBV9 and TRBJ2-3, reads DSGVTQTPKHLITATGQRVTLRCSPRSGDLSVYWYQQSLDQGLQFLIQYYNGEERAKGNILERFSAQQFPDLHSELNLSSLELGDSALYFCASSPSGGVVTDTQYFGPGTRLTVL.

This chain uses TRBV10-3 with TRBJ1-1, with 9 bases matching TRBD1. After removal of 7 bases from V and 1 base from J, the junction contained 4 bases not matched to a gene. CDR1 is ENHRY, CDR2 SYGVKD, per germline. The CDR3 length is 14 residues. CDR3 nucleotide sequence: TGTGCCATCAAGGGACAGGGAGGGAACACTGAAGCTTTCTTT. Amino acid sequence: CAIKGQGGNTEAFF.

This chain links TRBV5-1 with TRBJ2-7; 10 bases match TRBD1. Per germline, CDR1 SGHRS and CDR2 YFSETQ. This CDR3 spans 14 amino acids. The J segment lost 6 bases and the V segment lost 0 bases, leaving 3 bases of the junction unmatched. DNA of the CDR3: TGCGCCAGCAGCTTGGGACAGGGGGCATTCGAGCAGTACTTC. This sequence encodes CASSLGQGAFEQYF.

The rearrangement links TRBV24-1 to TRBJ1-1; D call uncertain. The V and J ends lost 5 bases and 1 base respectively, with 7 bases between them. Germline V CDR1 and CDR2: KGHDR, SFDVKD. CDR3 length: 13 amino acids. CDR3 sequence reads: CATSARSNTEAFF. CDR3 nucleotides: TGTGCCACCAGTGCGAGGTCGAACACTGAAGCTTTCTTT.

This chain joins TRBV2 and TRBJ1-6; D is undetermined. This CDR3 has 14 amino acids. The germline V gene has CDR1 SNHLY and CDR2 FYNNEI. The germline V and J ends were trimmed by 2 bases and 5 bases, with 7 bases remaining between them. CDR3 in amino acids: CASSERQDNSPLHF. The CDR3 DNA reads TGTGCCAGCAGTGAAAGGCAGGATAATTCACCCCTCCACTTT.

The J gene is TRBJ2-7, the V gene TRBV3-1 (or the pseudogene TRBV3-2); possible D gene TRBD2, 5 bases. Between the trimmed V and J ends, which lost 4 bases and 2 bases, there was a span of 21 bases. The germline V gene encodes CDR1 LGHDT and CDR2 YNNKEL (reference sequence). The CDR3 is 17 amino acids. CDR3 in amino acids: CASSLYLQSDYAYEQYF. CDR3 in DNA: TGTGCCAGCAGCCTTTATCTGCAGTCCGACTATGCCTACGAGCAGTACTTC.

This chain uses TRBV3-1 (or the pseudogene TRBV3-2) with TRBJ1-1; D perhaps matches TRBD1 (5 bases). The CDR3 has 13 amino acids. Between the trimmed V and J ends, which lost 4 bases and 3 bases, there was a span of 9 bases. Per the germline V gene, CDR1 is LGHDT and CDR2 is YNNKEL (reference sequence). The CDR3 spells CASSLGQDTEAFF. The CDR3 coding sequence is TGTGCCAGCAGCCTAGGACAAGACACTGAAGCTTTCTTT.

The V and J genes are TRBV28 and TRBJ1-5; possibly TRBD1 for D (5 bases). The CDR3 loop spans 14 amino acids. The V gene's germline CDR1 is MDHEN and CDR2 SYDVKM. The V gene lost 6 bases and the J gene lost 4 bases, with 13 bases spanning the gap. The CDR3 loop reads CASSPWSGNQPQHF. The CDR3 DNA is TGTGCCAGCAGCCCCTGGTCAGGGAATCAGCCCCAGCATTTT.

This clone came up a few times. The rearrangement joins TRBV5-5 to TRBJ2-3, with TRBD2 matching over 8 bases. J lost 5 bases, V lost 4 bases, and 6 bases had no gene match. Looked up from germline, CDR1 is SGHKS and CDR2 is YYEKEE (reference sequence). The CDR3 is 14 amino acids. The CDR3 nucleotides are TGTGCCAGCAGCCTAGGGACTAGAGGAGATACGCAGTATTTT. This encodes CASSLGTRGDTQYF. The variable domain in full, completed from reference TRBV5-5 and TRBJ2-3, reads DAGVTQSPTHLIKTRGQQVTLRCSPISGHKSVSWYQQVLGQGPQFIFQYYEKEERGRGNFPDRFSARQFPNYSSELNVNALLLGDSALYLCASSLGTRGDTQYFGPGTRLTVL.

The chain couples TRBV4-2 to TRBJ2-7; a weak D match, TRBD1 (6 bases). The V gene's germline CDR1 is LGHNA and CDR2 YNFKEQ. V was cut by 2 bases and J by 3 bases, with 11 bases left in between. The CDR3 consists of 14 residues. The CDR3 nucleotides are TGTGCCAGCAGCCAACCGGGACAAGACTACGAGCAGTACTTC. Translated, it gives CASSQPGQDYEQYF.

The rearrangement uses TRBV9 and TRBJ2-4; 8 nucleotides agree with TRBD1. The CDR3 has 15 amino acids. J lost 4 bases, V lost 4 bases, and 7 bases had no gene match. Germline V gene sequence: CDR1 SGDLS, CDR2 YYNGEE. CDR3 in DNA: TGTGCCAGCAGCCGATTGGGACAGGAAAAAAACATTCAGTACTTC. Protein: CASSRLGQEKNIQYF. The entire variable domain, with the rest obtained from reference TRBV9 and TRBJ2-4, is as follows: DSGVTQTPKHLITATGQRVTLRCSPRSGDLSVYWYQQSLDQGLQFLIQYYNGEERAKGNILERFSAQQFPDLHSELNLSSLELGDSALYFCASSRLGQEKNIQYFGAGTRLSVL.

The rearrangement links TRBV5-5 to TRBJ1-4; a weak D match, TRBD1 (5 bases). The CDR3 runs 15 residues. Per germline, CDR1 SGHKS and CDR2 YYEKEE (reference sequence). Trimming took off 4 bases at V and 1 base at J, with 11 bases between the two ends. In nucleotides, the CDR3 is TGTGCCAGCAGCATCCCCCAGGGAACTAATGAAAAACTGTTTTTT. This sequence encodes CASSIPQGTNEKLFF.

The genes are TRBV6-4 and TRBJ2-1, with 10 positions matching TRBD2. CDR3 length equals 16 residues. The V and J ends lost 5 bases and 6 bases, in that order; junction bases with no gene match: 10. Germline lookup yields CDR1 MRHNA and CDR2 SNTAGT. This chain's CDR3 is CASSPISGGVGNEQFF. The CDR3 DNA reads TGTGCCAGCAGTCCAATCAGCGGGGGGGTTGGCAATGAGCAGTTCTTC.

V and J are TRBV3-1 (or the pseudogene TRBV3-2) and TRBJ2-2, with D unclear. There are 17 residues in the CDR3. The ends were cut back, 1 base at V and 2 bases at J, with 14 bases in the middle. CDR1 LGHDT and CDR2 YNNKEL come from the germline V gene (reference sequence). The CDR3 is CASSQGYSILNTGELFF. DNA of the CDR3: TGTGCCAGCAGCCAAGGCTACTCCATCTTAAACACCGGGGAGCTGTTTTTT.

The chain carries TRBV7-5 and TRBJ1-5. TRBV7-5 is described as a pseudogene. CDR3 length: 15 amino acids. As DNA, the CDR3 is TGTGTCAGAAGCTTACGGGGGTTTGCAGATCAGCCCCAGCATTTT. Protein product: CVRSLRGFADQPQHF.

V usage is TRBV11-2 and J usage is TRBJ1-1; 7 bases match TRBD1. Germline CDR1 SGHAT, CDR2 FQNNGV. J lost 7 bases, V lost 5 bases, and 7 bases had no gene match. CDR3 length equals 13 residues. The CDR3 reads CASSPDRELEAFF. CDR3 nucleotide sequence: TGTGCCAGCAGCCCCGACAGGGAGCTTGAAGCTTTCTTT.